This T cell receptor (beta chain) is from a study of identical twins. General study results and limits: Twins' surplus sharing was weaker for beta out-of-frame sequences. Abundant beta clonotypes from cord blood bore fewer insertions; memory repertoires lacked this pattern.

Donors were all healthy Caucasians. This CDR3 is built from 17 residues. Germline-derived CDR1 and CDR2 are MNHEY and SMNVEV (reference sequence). Trimming stripped 1 base from V and 1 base from J, with 17 bases between. The table lists this clonotype with a few counts. Antigen: not known. Each CDR3 protein gets one entry after TCRdb re-called the 5' RACE reads with MiXCR. The table has around 1.7 million distinct CDR3 sequences, around 29% seen once. Sequencing input: cord blood. This rearrangement joins TRBV27 to TRBJ2-7; maybe TRBD2 (6 bases). The receptor was derived from a newborn girl in good health. The CDR3 reads CASSLFNNPAGSYEQYF. Here the CDR3 DNA reads TGTGCCAGCAGTTTATTTAATAACCCGGCGGGATCCTACGAGCAGTACTTC.